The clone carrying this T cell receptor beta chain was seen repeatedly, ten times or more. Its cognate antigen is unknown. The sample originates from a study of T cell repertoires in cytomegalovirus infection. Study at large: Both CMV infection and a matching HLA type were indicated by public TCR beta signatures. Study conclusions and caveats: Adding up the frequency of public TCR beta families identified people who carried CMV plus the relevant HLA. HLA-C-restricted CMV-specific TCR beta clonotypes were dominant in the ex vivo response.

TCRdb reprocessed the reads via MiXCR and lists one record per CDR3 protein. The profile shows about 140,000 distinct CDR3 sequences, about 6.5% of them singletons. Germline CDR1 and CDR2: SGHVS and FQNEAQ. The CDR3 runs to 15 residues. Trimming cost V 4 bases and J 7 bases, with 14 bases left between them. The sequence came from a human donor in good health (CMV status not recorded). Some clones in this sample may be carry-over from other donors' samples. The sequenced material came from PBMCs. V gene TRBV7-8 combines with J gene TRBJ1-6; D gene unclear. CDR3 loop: CASSSLLDTNSPLHF. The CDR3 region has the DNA TGTGCCAGCAGCTCTCTGTTGGATACAAATTCACCCCTCCACTTT.